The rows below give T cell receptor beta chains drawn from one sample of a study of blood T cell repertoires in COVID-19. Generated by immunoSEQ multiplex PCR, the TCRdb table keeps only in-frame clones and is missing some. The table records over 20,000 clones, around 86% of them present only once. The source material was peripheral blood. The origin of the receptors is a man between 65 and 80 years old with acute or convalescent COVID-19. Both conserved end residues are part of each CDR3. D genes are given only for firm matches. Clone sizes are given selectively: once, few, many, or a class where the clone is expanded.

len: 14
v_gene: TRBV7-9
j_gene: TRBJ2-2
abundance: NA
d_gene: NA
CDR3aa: CASSPSENTGELFF
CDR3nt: TGTGCCAGCAGCCCGAGCGAGAACACCGGGGAGCTGTTTTTT

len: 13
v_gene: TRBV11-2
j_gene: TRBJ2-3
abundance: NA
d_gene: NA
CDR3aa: CASSLFRGDTQYF
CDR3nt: TGTGCCAGCAGCTTGTTCAGGGGAGATACGCAGTATTTT

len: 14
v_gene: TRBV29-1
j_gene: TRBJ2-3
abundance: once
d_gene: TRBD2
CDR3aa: CSVEAGGFTDTQYF
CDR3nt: TGCAGCGTTGAGGCGGGGGGGTTCACAGATACGCAGTATTTT

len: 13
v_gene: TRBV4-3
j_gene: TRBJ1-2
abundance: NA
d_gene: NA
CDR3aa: CASSPRQHYGYTF
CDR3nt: TGCGCCAGCAGCCCTCGACAGCACTATGGCTACACCTTC

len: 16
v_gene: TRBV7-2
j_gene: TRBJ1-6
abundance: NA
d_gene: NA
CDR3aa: CASSLETGRVNSPLHF
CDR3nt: TGTGCCAGCAGCTTAGAGACCGGCAGGGTCAATTCACCCCTCCACTTT

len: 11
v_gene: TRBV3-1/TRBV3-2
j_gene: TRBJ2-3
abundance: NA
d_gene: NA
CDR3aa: CASRTTDTQYF
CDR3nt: TGTGCCAGCAGAACAACGGATACGCAGTATTTT

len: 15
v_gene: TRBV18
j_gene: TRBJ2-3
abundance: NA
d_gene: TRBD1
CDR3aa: CASPTRDRGRDTQYF
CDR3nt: TGTGCCAGCCCGACCCGGGACAGGGGTAGAGATACGCAGTATTTT

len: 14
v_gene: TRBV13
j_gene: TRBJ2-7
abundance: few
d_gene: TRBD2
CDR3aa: CASRKTSGSYEQYF
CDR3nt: TGTGCCAGCAGAAAGACTAGCGGGAGTTACGAGCAGTACTTC

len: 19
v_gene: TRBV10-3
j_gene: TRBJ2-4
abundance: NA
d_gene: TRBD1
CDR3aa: CAISESMGQGLGAKNIQYF
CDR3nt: TGTGCCATCAGTGAGTCAATGGGACAGGGGTTAGGGGCCAAAAACATTCAGTACTTC

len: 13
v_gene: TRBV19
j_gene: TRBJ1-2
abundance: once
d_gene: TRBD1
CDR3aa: CASRVGQLYGYTF
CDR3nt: TGTGCCAGTAGGGTGGGACAGCTTTATGGCTACACCTTC

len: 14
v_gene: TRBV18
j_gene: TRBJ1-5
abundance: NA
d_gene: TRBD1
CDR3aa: CASSTGGPDQPQHF
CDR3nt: TGTGCCAGCTCAACAGGGGGTCCGGATCAGCCCCAGCATTTT

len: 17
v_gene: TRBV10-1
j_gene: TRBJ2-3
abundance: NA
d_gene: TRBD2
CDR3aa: CALRKDPGPPGGDTQYF
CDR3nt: TGCGCCCTCCGGAAAGACCCCGGGCCCCCGGGGGGAGATACGCAGTATTTT

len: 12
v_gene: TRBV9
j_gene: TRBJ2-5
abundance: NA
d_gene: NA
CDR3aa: CASSDSTETQYF
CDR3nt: TGTGCCAGCAGCGACTCAACAGAGACCCAGTACTTC

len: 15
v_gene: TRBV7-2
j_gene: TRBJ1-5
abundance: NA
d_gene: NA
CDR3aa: CASSLEGRAEQPQHF
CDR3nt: TGTGCCAGCAGCTTAGAGGGCAGGGCGGAGCAGCCCCAGCATTTT

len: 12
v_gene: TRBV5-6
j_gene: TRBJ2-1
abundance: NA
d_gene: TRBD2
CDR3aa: CASSLGSGIIIF
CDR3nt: TGTGCCAGCAGCTTGGGTAGCGGGATCATTATCTTC

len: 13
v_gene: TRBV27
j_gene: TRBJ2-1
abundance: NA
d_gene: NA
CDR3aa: CASSDAGYNEQFF
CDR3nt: TGTGCCAGCAGCGACGCGGGTTACAATGAGCAGTTCTTC